The 20 T cell receptor beta chains below all came from one sample that was sequenced in a study of T cell clones after liver transplantation (dated by TCRdb to the late 2010s). Library method: the immunoSEQ multiplex PCR assay. TCRdb re-hosts the immuneACCESS table, in-frame sequences only. Its copies lack some clones; in the studies checked, an unresolved V gene accounts for under half of them, and the cause for the rest is not known. This sample is represented by just under 60,000 clones; 70% of them were singletons. The top ten hold approximately 2.8% of the sample. The sample consisted of CD4+ T cells from blood, taken at the approximately 16-month timepoint. The receptors were gathered from a human patient who received a liver transplant. Following a transplant, some T cells may be graft donor cells, not patient cells.

CDR3 DNA: TGTGCCAGCGGGGCTGACCAATCGGCCGAGCAGTACTTC. Protein: CASGADQSAEQYF. V and J are TRBV6-1 and TRBJ2-7; a weak D match, TRBD1 (5 bases). This CDR3 is built from 13 residues. Between the trimmed V and J ends, which lost 8 bases and 6 bases, there was a span of 17 bases. Germline lookup yields CDR1 MNHNS and CDR2 SASEGT.

The rearrangement links TRBV7-6 to TRBJ2-2, with D possibly being TRBD1 or TRBD2 (5 bases each). The germline CDR1 and CDR2 sequences are SGHVS and FNYEAQ. Trimming pared 4 bases from V and 5 bases from J, leaving 17 bases between. The CDR3 totals 16 residues. Here the CDR3 DNA reads TGTGCCAGCAGCTCACTTGCGAGGGGAAGTACCGGGGAGCTGTTTTTT. This codes for CASSSLARGSTGELFF.

J is TRBJ1-6 and V is TRBV28; D is unclear. V lost 1 base to trimming and J lost 7 bases, with 5 bases between them. The CDR3 sequence is 13 residues long. The germline V gene has CDR1 MDHEN and CDR2 SYDVKM. The CDR3 DNA reads TGTGCCAGCAGTTTATTAGGGAATTCACCCCTCCACTTT. Its translation: CASSLLGNSPLHF.

V usage is TRBV19 and J usage is TRBJ2-2; D perhaps matches TRBD1 (5 bases). Germline-derived CDR1 and CDR2 are LNHDA and SQIVND (reference sequence). The CDR3 has 16 residues. Trimming removed 3 bases at V and 2 bases at J, with 13 bases between. CDR3 amino acids: CASSILSQGNTGELFF. The CDR3 DNA follows: TGTGCCAGTAGTATTCTAAGTCAGGGCAACACCGGGGAGCTGTTTTTT.

This sequence joins TRBV10-3 and TRBJ2-5, with D uncertain. CDR1 is ENHRY and CDR2 is SYGVKD in the germline V gene. This CDR3 comprises 13 residues. V shed 6 bases and J shed 0 bases, with 8 bases lying between them. The CDR3 loop is CAISARYQETQYF. As DNA, the CDR3 is TGTGCCATCAGCGCCCGGTACCAAGAGACCCAGTACTTC.

The rearrangement joins TRBV11-2 to TRBJ2-1; TRBD2 might be the D (6 bases). The CDR3 is 15 amino acids. Trimming left V 4 bases short and J 5 bases short, with 15 bases between. CDR1 is SGHAT, CDR2 FQNNGV, per germline. The CDR3 bases are TGTGCCAGCAGCTCTCCAGGGAGGCCAGACAATGAGCAGTTCTTC. This sequence encodes CASSSPGRPDNEQFF.

The genes are TRBV27 and TRBJ1-4, with D unclear. Per germline, CDR1 MNHEY and CDR2 SMNVEV (reference sequence). The V end was cut by 10 bases, the J end by 3 bases, with 18 bases between. There are 15 residues in the CDR3. Written as DNA, the CDR3 is TGTGCCAACCAGGAGGAGGGAATACCTAATGAAAAACTGTTTTTT. Protein: CANQEEGIPNEKLFF. The whole variable domain, remainder taken from reference TRBV27 and TRBJ1-4, is EAQVTQNPRYLITVTGKKLTVTCSQNMNHEYMSWYRQDPGLGLRQIYYSMNVEVTDKGDVPEGYKVSRKEKRNFPLILESPSPNQTSLYFCANQEEGIPNEKLFFGSGTQLSVL.

This chain links TRBV28 with TRBJ2-3; D is tentatively TRBD1 or TRBD2 (5 bases each). CDR3 length: 17 residues. Trimming removed 6 bases from V and 1 base from J, with 20 bases in between. In germline, CDR1 is MDHEN, CDR2 SYDVKM. The CDR3 reads CASSLDLRGMGTDTQYF. The CDR3, as DNA: TGTGCCAGCAGCCTAGACCTGAGGGGTATGGGCACAGATACGCAGTATTTT.

The chain employs TRBV2 and TRBJ2-7, with TRBD2 as a possible D gene (6 bases). Germline V gives CDR1 SNHLY, CDR2 FYNNEI. V shed 1 base and J shed 0 bases, with 13 bases lying between them. The CDR3 is 16 amino acids. The CDR3 here is CASSEGPVGGSYEQYF. DNA of the CDR3: TGTGCCAGCAGTGAAGGCCCTGTGGGGGGCTCCTACGAGCAGTACTTC.

The rearrangement links TRBV28 to TRBJ1-5; 8 nucleotides agree with TRBD1. Germline-derived CDR1 and CDR2 are MDHEN and SYDVKM. The CDR3 runs to 16 residues. V was clipped by 5 bases and J by 1 base; unmatched bases: 7. CDR3 amino acids: CASSNRQGWSNQPQHF. The CDR3 bases are TGTGCCAGCAGTAATCGACAGGGGTGGAGCAATCAGCCCCAGCATTTT. Based on the CDR3 plus reference TRBV28 and TRBJ1-5, the full variable domain is DVKVTQSSRYLVKRTGEKVFLECVQDMDHENMFWYRQDPGLGLRLIYFSYDVKMKEKGDIPEGYSVSREKKERFSLILESASTNQTSMYLCASSNRQGWSNQPQHFGDGTRLSIL.

This clone was seen more than once but under ten times. This chain uses TRBV2 with TRBJ1-2, with a weak D call TRBD1 (5 bases). In germline, CDR1 is SNHLY, CDR2 FYNNEI. Between the trimmed V and J ends, which lost 3 bases and 4 bases, there was a span of 9 bases. The CDR3 is 13 amino acids. CDR3 amino acids: CASSEQGSYGYTF. As DNA, the CDR3 is TGTGCCAGCAGTGAGCAGGGTTCCTATGGCTACACCTTC.

The sample holds a few counts of this clone. V is TRBV7-8 and J is TRBJ2-3, with 11 bases aligning to TRBD2. Looked up from germline, CDR1 is SGHVS and CDR2 is FQNEAQ. V shed 3 bases, J shed 3 bases, and the junction held 8 bases outside the gene matches. CDR3 length equals 17 residues. The CDR3 is CASSLASGGMRTDTQYF. The CDR3, as DNA: TGTGCCAGCAGCTTGGCTAGCGGGGGGATGAGGACAGATACGCAGTATTTT.

In this sample, this clone turned up once. V gene TRBV15 combines with J gene TRBJ1-4, with D maybe TRBD1 (6 bases). V was shortened by 0 bases and J by 13 bases, with 18 bases between the two germline ends. The CDR3 loop spans 15 amino acids. Looked up from germline, CDR1 is LNHNV and CDR2 is YYDKDF (reference sequence). Here the CDR3 reads CATSRDRPSSRGLFF. As DNA, the CDR3 is TGTGCCACCAGCAGAGATCGACCCAGCTCCAGGGGACTGTTTTTT.

The chain employs TRBV7-8 and TRBJ1-2, with 7 bases fitting TRBD1. The CDR3 is made up of 12 amino acids. The V and J ends lost 5 bases and 6 bases, in that order; junction bases with no gene match: 3. Germline CDR1 and CDR2: SGHVS and FQNEAQ. The CDR3 DNA follows: TGTGCCAGCAGCCACAGGGGCAATGGCTACACCTTC. This codes for CASSHRGNGYTF. Combining the CDR3 with reference TRBV7-8 and TRBJ1-2 gives the whole variable domain GAGVSQSPRYKVAKRGQDVALRCDPISGHVSLFWYQQALGQGPEFLTYFQNEAQLDKSGLPSDRFFAERPEGSVSTLKIQRTQQEDSAVYLCASSHRGNGYTFGSGTRLTVV.

V is TRBV15 and J is TRBJ2-7; D remains ambiguous. The germline gives CDR1 LNHNV, CDR2 YYDKDF (reference sequence). This CDR3 spans 15 amino acids. Trimming removed 0 bases at V and 2 bases at J, with 11 bases between. CDR3: CATSRDLTVTYEQYF. CDR3 sequence (DNA): TGTGCCACCAGCAGAGATTTAACGGTAACCTACGAGCAGTACTTC.

This chain connects TRBV9 to TRBJ2-1; TRBD2 matches 7 bases. Germline loops: CDR1 SGDLS, CDR2 YYNGEE. V shed 0 bases, J shed 7 bases, and the junction held 7 bases outside the gene matches. CDR3 size: 15 residues. The CDR3 nucleotides are TGTGCCAGCAGCGTAGGCGGGGGAGCTTCTAATGAGCAGTTCTTC. Protein sequence: CASSVGGGASNEQFF.

The genes are TRBV5-4 and TRBJ1-4, with unresolved D. The V gene's germline CDR1 is SGHNT and CDR2 YYREEE (reference sequence). This CDR3 is built from 14 residues. The germline V and J ends were trimmed by 4 bases and 8 bases, with 15 bases remaining between them. The CDR3 reads CASSREGLGEKLFF. For the CDR3, the DNA is TGTGCCAGCAGCCGGGAGGGTCTAGGGGAAAAACTGTTTTTT.

The rearrangement uses TRBV15 and TRBJ1-2; D is unclear. The germline V gene has CDR1 LNHNV and CDR2 YYDKDF (reference sequence). The CDR3 is made up of 13 amino acids. Trimming removed 5 bases from V and 4 bases from J, with 11 bases in between. In nucleotides, the CDR3 is TGTGCCACCAGCCTCGGGCAGTCCTATGGCTACACCTTC. Translation gives CATSLGQSYGYTF. Full variable domain (rest looked up from reference TRBV15 and TRBJ1-2): DAMVIQNPRYQVTQFGKPVTLSCSQTLNHNVMYWYQQKSSQAPKLLFHYYDKDFNNEADTPDNFQSRRPNTSFCFLDIRSPGLGDTAMYLCATSLGQSYGYTFGSGTRLTVV.

Note on this clone: A read error may account for a junction end that differs from germline. The chain is built from TRBV12-5 and TRBJ1-3, with TRBD1 as a possible D gene (5 bases). Germline V gene sequence: CDR1 LGHNT, CDR2 FRNRAP. This CDR3 has 10 amino acids. The CDR3 here is CASGLWTPPF. CDR3 bases: TGTGCTAGTGGTTTGTGGACACCGCCCTTT.

This clone was counted at least ten times. V and J are TRBV28 and TRBJ1-2; 8 bases are a match to TRBD1. V gave up 5 bases and J gave up 2 bases; unmatched junction bases: 13. In germline, CDR1 is MDHEN, CDR2 SYDVKM. The CDR3 is 17 residues long. The chain's CDR3 is CASSARDRSVPNYGYTF. DNA of the CDR3: TGTGCCAGCAGTGCCCGGGACAGGAGTGTTCCCAACTATGGCTACACCTTC.